The 18 T cell receptor beta chains given below trace back to one sample, sequenced in a study of tumor and adjacent non-tumor tissue in lung cancer. TCRbeta libraries were built with three rounds of nested PCR, modified from ARM-PCR. TCRdb passed the multiplex PCR reads through MiXCR, listing each CDR3 protein once. The table shows 89,000 or so distinct CDR3 sequences, with roughly three fifths occurring only once. This sample's RNA came from whole unsorted tissue. Source material: lung tumor tissue. The receptor source for this set is a man aged 70 or older with non-small cell lung cancer.

The rearrangement joins TRBV11-2 to TRBJ1-5, with D perhaps matching TRBD1 (5 bases). V was trimmed by 0 bases and J by 4 bases, leaving 10 bases between them. The CDR3 extends over 15 amino acids. Germline-derived CDR1 and CDR2 are SGHAT and FQNNGV. The CDR3 coding sequence is TGTGCCAGCAGCTTAGAGCAGGGTGGTAATCAGCCCCAGCATTTT. As protein: CASSLEQGGNQPQHF.

On this clonotype: The junction departs from the called germline gene at one end, perhaps through a read error. This sequence joins TRBV11-2 and TRBJ2-2; possibly TRBD1 for D (6 bases). This CDR3 region has 15 residues. Per the germline V gene, CDR1 is SGHAT and CDR2 is FQNNGV. The CDR3 is CASTLGGGKIGELFF. Here the CDR3 DNA reads TGTGCCAGCACCTTAGGTGGGGGCAAGATCGGGGAGCTGTTTTTT.

A remark on this clonotype: At one of its ends the junction is not consistent with the germline gene, which may arise from a read error. The chain links TRBV10-3 to TRBJ1-4; 9 nucleotides align to TRBD1. Germline CDR1 ENHRY, CDR2 SYGVKD. The CDR3 loop spans 13 amino acids. In DNA, the CDR3 is TGCGCCATCCGGGACAGGGAGGATGAAAAAATATTTTTT. This codes for CAIRDREDEKIFF.

This clonotype was counted many times. The genes are TRBV7-9 and TRBJ1-6; 7 positions agree with TRBD1. CDR1 and CDR2 (germline): SEHNR, FQNEAQ (reference sequence). Losses at the gene ends were 5 bases for V and 7 bases for J; bases not matched to a gene: 5. The CDR3 is made up of 14 amino acids. The CDR3 here is CASSGGGQNSPLHF. CDR3 in DNA: TGTGCCAGCAGCGGGGGGGGACAGAATTCACCCCTCCACTTT.

A note on this clonotype: A read error may be the cause here, since a much bigger clone is one base away. This chain uses TRBV7-9 with TRBJ1-3; D is ambiguous. This CDR3 contains 11 residues. Germline V gives CDR1 SEHNR, CDR2 FQNEAQ (reference sequence). CDR3 protein: CTSSLAYTIYF. DNA of the CDR3: TGTACCAGCAGCTTAGCCTACACCATATATTTT. The full variable domain, completed using reference TRBV7-9 and TRBJ1-3, is DTGVSQNPRHKITKRGQNVTFRCDPISEHNRLYWYRQTLGQGPEFLTYFQNEAQLEKSRLLSDRFSAERPKGSFSTLEIQRTEQGDSAMYLCTSSLAYTIYFGEGSWLTVV.

The chain employs TRBV30 and TRBJ2-2; no reliable D call. The CDR3 is 13 residues long. V shed 2 bases and J shed 5 bases, with 9 bases lying between them. Looked up from germline, CDR1 is GTSNPN and CDR2 is SVGIG (reference sequence). The DNA of the CDR3 is TGTGCCTGGAGTAGGGTTCGTACCGGGGAGCTGTTTTTT. This sequence encodes CAWSRVRTGELFF. Together with reference TRBV30 and TRBJ2-2, the CDR3 gives the full variable domain: SQTIHQWPATLVQPVGSPLSLECTVEGTSNPNLYWYRQAAGRGLQLLFYSVGIGQISSEVPQNLSASRPQDRQFILSSKKLLLSDSGFYLCAWSRVRTGELFFGEGSRLTVL.

A remark on this clonotype: The junction departs from germline at one end; a sequencing error may be responsible. The rearrangement uses TRBV6-5 and TRBJ2-2; possible D gene TRBD2, 5 bases. Germline values: CDR1 MNHEY, CDR2 SVGAGI. This CDR3 is built from 14 residues. In DNA form, the CDR3 reads TGTGCCTGCAGTGGGCAGTGGGCCGCCGGGGAACTGTTGTTT. It is translated as CACSGQWAAGELLF.

The sample holds many counts of this clonotype. CDR3 protein: CSVLNTGQRNTEAFF. The CDR3 coding sequence is TGCAGCGTGCTAAACACGGGACAGCGGAACACTGAAGCTTTCTTT. The chain recombines TRBV29-1 with TRBJ1-1, with 7 bases aligning to TRBD1. From germline, CDR1 is SQVTM and CDR2 ANQGSEA. The CDR3 sequence is 15 residues long. The ends lost 6 bases at V and 1 base at J; junction bases unmatched: 11.

This chain connects TRBV20-1 to TRBJ2-7, with D possibly matching TRBD1 (6 bases). V was trimmed by 3 bases and J by 2 bases, leaving 11 bases between them. Per germline, CDR1 DFQATT and CDR2 SNEGSKA (reference sequence). The CDR3 spans 13 residues. The CDR3 loop is CSARMDSPYEQYF. The CDR3 coding sequence is TGCAGTGCTAGGATGGACAGTCCCTACGAGCAGTACTTC.

Remarks on this clonotype: Compared with germline, one end of the junction differs, possibly owing to a read error. The chain is built from TRBV14 and TRBJ2-3; D is unclear. The CDR3 is 11 amino acids. CDR1 SGHDN and CDR2 FVKESK come from the germline V gene. The CDR3 reads CASSLTDTRYF. The DNA of the CDR3 is TGTGCCAGTAGCCTCACAGATACGCGGTATTTT. The full variable domain, its missing parts supplied by reference TRBV14 and TRBJ2-3, is EAGVTQFPSHSVIEKGQTVTLRCDPISGHDNLYWYRRVMGKEIKFLLHFVKESKQDESGMPNNRFLAERTGGTYSTLKVQPAELEDSGVYFCASSLTDTRYFGPGTRLTVL.

As for this clonotype: The CDR3 end shows no conserved phenylalanine or tryptophan, and so a read error is likely. V gene TRBV29-1 combines with J gene TRBJ2-5, with D perhaps matching TRBD1 (5 bases). Germline CDR1 and CDR2: SQVTM and ANQGSEA. The CDR3 sequence is 12 residues long. Trimming shortened V by 6 bases and J by 2 bases, and 10 bases separated the two germline ends. The CDR3 protein is CSVGQFQETQYL. The DNA of the CDR3 is TGCAGCGTGGGGCAATTTCAAGAGACCCAGTACTTA.

This clonotype was detected a few times. Just one base apart from a much larger clone, this may be a read error. The J gene is TRBJ1-2, the V gene TRBV6-5; D ambiguous. V lost 0 bases, J lost 3 bases, and 8 bases lay in between. CDR1 MNHEY and CDR2 SVGAGI come from the germline V gene. This CDR3 is 14 amino acids long. CDR3: CASSYSSAHYGYTF. The CDR3 DNA reads as TGTGCCAGCAGTTACTCGTCGGCTCACTATGGCTACACCTTC.

This clonotype was counted many times. The genes are TRBV6-1 and TRBJ2-6, with 9 bases identical to TRBD1. CDR1 MNHNS and CDR2 SASEGT come from the germline V gene. V lost 2 bases to trimming and J lost 0 bases; unmatched junction nucleotides: 11. The CDR3 sequence is 20 residues long. The CDR3 sequence is CASSERRGTGLFSGANVLTF. CDR3 bases: TGTGCCAGCAGTGAACGGCGAGGGACAGGGTTGTTCTCTGGGGCCAACGTCCTGACTTTC.

Regarding this clonotype: Possible read error: a much larger clone is one base away. The conserved phenylalanine or tryptophan normally closing the CDR3 is absent here, so this likely arose from a read error. The DNA is omitted, as the CDR3 cannot be located on it reliably, and the CDR3 follows TCRdb's listing. V gene TRBV11-2 combines with J gene TRBJ2-7; the table's TRBD2 call for D was not verified on the DNA. Germline CDR1 SGHAT, CDR2 FQNNGV. Both ends counted, the CDR3 spans 9 residues. CDR3: CASSLGREG.

The rearrangement joins TRBV4-1 to TRBJ2-1; D may be TRBD2 (6 bases). Germline CDR1 is MGHRA and CDR2 is YSYEKL. V was trimmed by 11 bases and J by 4 bases, leaving 24 bases between them. This CDR3 contains 16 residues. CDR3 nucleotide sequence: TGCGCCGGCAACCAAGAACGGCGGGGTTCTTACAATGAGCAGTTCTTC. This translates into CAGNQERRGSYNEQFF.

The table lists this clonotype with a few counts. A read error may explain this, as a much larger clone is one base away. V is TRBV4-1 and J is TRBJ2-7; a possible D gene is TRBD2 (5 bases). This CDR3 has 18 residues. Germline V lookup: CDR1 MGHRA, CDR2 YSYEKL. The CDR3 region has the DNA TGCGCCAGCAGCCAATCGACGGAGACTACCCGAGCGACCTACGGGCAGTACTTC. Translation: CASSQSTETTRATYGQYF.

Regarding this clonotype: An end of the junction differs from the germline gene, which may be a read error. The chain links TRBV5-1 to TRBJ2-5; 7 positions agree with TRBD2. Germline V gives CDR1 SGHRS, CDR2 YFSETQ. There are 13 residues in the CDR3. As DNA, the CDR3 is TGCACCAGCGGGGACTCGAACCAAGAGACCCAGTACTTC. It yields the protein CTSGDSNQETQYF. Supplemented by reference TRBV5-1 and TRBJ2-5, the full variable domain reads KAGVTQTPRYLIKTRGQQVTLSCSPISGHRSVSWYQQTPGQGLQFLFEYFSETQRNKGNFPGRFSGRQFSNSRSEMNVSTLELGDSALYLCTSGDSNQETQYFGPGTRLLVL.

The sample holds one count of this clonotype. At one boundary the junction diverges from the germline segment, which might be a read error. The chain couples TRBV6-2 or TRBV6-3 to TRBJ2-5; 7 bases are a match to TRBD1. Germline CDR1 reads MNHEY; CDR2 reads SVGEGT. This CDR3 region has 15 residues. The chain's CDR3 is CAGSYPPQGRETQYF. For the CDR3, the DNA is TGTGCCGGCAGTTACCCCCCACAGGGGAGAGAGACCCAGTACTTC.